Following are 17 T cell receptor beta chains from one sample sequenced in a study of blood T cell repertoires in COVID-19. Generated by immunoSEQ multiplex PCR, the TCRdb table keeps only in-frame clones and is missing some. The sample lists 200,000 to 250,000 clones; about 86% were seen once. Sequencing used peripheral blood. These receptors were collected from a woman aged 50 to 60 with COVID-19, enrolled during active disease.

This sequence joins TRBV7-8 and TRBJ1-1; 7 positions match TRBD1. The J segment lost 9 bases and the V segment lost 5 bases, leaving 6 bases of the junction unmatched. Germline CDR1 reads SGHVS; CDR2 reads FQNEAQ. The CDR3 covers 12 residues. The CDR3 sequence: CASSERQGKAFF. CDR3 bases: TGTGCCAGCAGCGAAAGACAGGGAAAAGCTTTCTTT.

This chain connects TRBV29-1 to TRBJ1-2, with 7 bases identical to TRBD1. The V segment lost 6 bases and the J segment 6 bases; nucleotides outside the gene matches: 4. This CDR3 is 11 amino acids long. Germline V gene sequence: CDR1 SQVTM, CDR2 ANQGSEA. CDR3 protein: CSVGQADGYTF. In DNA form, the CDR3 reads TGCAGCGTAGGACAGGCGGATGGCTACACCTTC.

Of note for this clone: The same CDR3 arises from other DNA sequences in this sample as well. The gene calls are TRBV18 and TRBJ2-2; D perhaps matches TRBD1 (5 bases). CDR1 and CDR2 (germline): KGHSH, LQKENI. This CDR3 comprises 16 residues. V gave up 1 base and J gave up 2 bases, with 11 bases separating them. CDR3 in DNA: TGTGCCAGCTCACCACGGCAGGGCCTAAACACCGGGGAGCTGTTTTTT. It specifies CASSPRQGLNTGELFF.

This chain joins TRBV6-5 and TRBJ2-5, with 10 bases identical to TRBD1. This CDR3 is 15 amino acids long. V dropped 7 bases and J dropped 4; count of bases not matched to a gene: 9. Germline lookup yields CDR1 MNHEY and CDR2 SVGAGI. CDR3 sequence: CASKQTGGHGETQYF. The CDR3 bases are TGTGCCAGCAAACAGACAGGGGGCCACGGAGAGACCCAGTACTTC.

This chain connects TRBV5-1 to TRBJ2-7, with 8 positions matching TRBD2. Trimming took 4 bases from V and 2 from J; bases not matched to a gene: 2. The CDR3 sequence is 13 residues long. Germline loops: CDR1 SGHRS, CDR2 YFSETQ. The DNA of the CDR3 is TGCGCCAGCAGCCCGGGACTAGCCTACGAGCAGTACTTC. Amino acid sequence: CASSPGLAYEQYF.

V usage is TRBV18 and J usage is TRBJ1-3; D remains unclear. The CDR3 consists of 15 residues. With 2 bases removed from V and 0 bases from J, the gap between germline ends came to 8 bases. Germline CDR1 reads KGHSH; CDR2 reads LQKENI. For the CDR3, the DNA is TGTGCCAGCTCACCAAATTCAGACTCTGGAAACACCATATATTTT. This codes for CASSPNSDSGNTIYF.

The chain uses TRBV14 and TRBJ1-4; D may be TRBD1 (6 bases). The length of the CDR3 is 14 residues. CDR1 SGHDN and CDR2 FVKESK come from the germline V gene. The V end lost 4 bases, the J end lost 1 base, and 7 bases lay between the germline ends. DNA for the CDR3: TGTGCCAGCAGCCTGGACAGAACTAATGAAAAACTGTTTTTT. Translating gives CASSLDRTNEKLFF.

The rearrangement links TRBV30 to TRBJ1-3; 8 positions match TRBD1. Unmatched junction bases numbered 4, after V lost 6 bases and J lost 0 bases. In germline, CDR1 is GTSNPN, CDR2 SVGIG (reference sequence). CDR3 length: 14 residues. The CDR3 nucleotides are TGTGCCTGCCGGACAGGGAACTCTGGAAACACCATATATTTT. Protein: CACRTGNSGNTIYF.

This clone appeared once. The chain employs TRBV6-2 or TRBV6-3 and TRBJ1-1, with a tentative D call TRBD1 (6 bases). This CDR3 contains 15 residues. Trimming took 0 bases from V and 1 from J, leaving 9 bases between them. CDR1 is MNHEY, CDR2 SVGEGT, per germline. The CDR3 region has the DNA TGTGCCAGCAGTTACTCACCGACAGGGAACACTGAAGCTTTCTTT. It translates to CASSYSPTGNTEAFF.

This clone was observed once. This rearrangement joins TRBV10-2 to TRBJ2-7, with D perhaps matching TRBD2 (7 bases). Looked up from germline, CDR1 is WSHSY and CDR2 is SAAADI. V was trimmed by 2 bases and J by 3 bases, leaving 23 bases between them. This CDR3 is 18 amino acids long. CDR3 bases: TGCGCCAGCAGTGAGAGAGGGGGAGGGAGGGTAGGTCGCTACGAGCAGTACTTC. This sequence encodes CASSERGGGRVGRYEQYF.

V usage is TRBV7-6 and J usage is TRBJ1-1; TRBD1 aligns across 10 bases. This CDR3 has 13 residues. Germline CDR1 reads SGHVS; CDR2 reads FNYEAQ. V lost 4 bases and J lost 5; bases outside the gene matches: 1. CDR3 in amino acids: CASSSGQGTEAFF. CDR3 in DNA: TGTGCCAGCAGCTCGGGACAGGGGACTGAAGCTTTCTTT. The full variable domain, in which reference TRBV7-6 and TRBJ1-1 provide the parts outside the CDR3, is GAGVSQSPRYKVTKRGQDVALRCDPISGHVSLYWYRQALGQGPEFLTYFNYEAQQDKSGLPNDRFSAERPEGSISTLTIQRTEQRDSAMYRCASSSGQGTEAFFGQGTRLTVV.

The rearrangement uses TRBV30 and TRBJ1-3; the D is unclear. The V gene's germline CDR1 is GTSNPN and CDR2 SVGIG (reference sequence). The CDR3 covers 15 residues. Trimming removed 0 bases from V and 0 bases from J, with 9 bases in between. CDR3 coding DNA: TGTGCCTGGAGTGTACGAGGGCTCTCTGGAAACACCATATATTTT. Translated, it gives CAWSVRGLSGNTIYF.

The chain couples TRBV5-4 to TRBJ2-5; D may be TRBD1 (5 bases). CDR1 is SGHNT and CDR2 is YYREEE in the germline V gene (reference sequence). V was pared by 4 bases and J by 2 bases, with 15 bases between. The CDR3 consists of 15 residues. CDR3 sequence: CASSPGGAPQETQYF. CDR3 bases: TGTGCCAGCAGCCCCGGTGGGGCCCCACAAGAGACCCAGTACTTC.

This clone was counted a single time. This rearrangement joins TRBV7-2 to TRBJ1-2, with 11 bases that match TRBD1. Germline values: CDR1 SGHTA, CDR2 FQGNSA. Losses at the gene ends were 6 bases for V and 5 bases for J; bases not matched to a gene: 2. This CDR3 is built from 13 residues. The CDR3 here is CASRDRGQYGYTF. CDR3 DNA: TGTGCCAGCAGGGACAGGGGGCAGTATGGCTACACCTTC.

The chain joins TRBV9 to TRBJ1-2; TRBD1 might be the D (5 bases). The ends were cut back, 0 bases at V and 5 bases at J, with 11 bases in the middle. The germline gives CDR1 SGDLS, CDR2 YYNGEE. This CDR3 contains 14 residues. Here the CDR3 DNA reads TGTGCCAGCAGCGTAGAGGGGTCATCTTATGGCTACACCTTC. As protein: CASSVEGSSYGYTF.

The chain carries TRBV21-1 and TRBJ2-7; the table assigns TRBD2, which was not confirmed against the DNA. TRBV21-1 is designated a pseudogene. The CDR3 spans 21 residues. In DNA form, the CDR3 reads TGTGCCAGCACCCCACCCCTCACAGCCGGGACTAGCGGGGGGTCGCCCTACGAGCAGTACTTC. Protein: CASTPPLTAGTSGGSPYEQYF.

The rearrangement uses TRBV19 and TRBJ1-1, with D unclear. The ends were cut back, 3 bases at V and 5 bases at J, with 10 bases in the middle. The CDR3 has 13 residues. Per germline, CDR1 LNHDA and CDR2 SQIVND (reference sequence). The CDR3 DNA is TGTGCCAGTAGTATTAATCTGTTAACTGAAGCTTTCTTT. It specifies CASSINLLTEAFF. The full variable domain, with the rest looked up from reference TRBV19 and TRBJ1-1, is DGGITQSPKYLFRKEGQNVTLSCEQNLNHDAMYWYRQDPGQGLRLIYYSQIVNDFQKGDIAEGYSVSREKKESFPLTVTSAQKNPTAFYLCASSINLLTEAFFGQGTRLTVV.